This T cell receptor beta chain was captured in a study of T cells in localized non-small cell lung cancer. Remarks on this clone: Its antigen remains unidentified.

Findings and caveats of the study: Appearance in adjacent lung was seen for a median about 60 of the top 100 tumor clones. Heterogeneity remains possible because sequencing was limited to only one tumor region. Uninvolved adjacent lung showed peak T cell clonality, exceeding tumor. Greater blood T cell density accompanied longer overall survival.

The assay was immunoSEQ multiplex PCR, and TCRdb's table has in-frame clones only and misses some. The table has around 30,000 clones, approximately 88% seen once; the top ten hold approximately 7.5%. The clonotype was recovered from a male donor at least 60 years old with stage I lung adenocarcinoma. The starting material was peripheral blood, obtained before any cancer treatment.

CDR3 bases: TGTGCCAGCAGGGCTAGCGGGGGGGAACACAATGAGCAGTTCTTC. This codes for CASRASGGEHNEQFF. The chain carries TRBV6-5 and TRBJ2-1; 12 bases line up with TRBD2. Germline loops: CDR1 MNHEY, CDR2 SVGAGI. V lost 6 bases to trimming and J lost 5 bases; unmatched junction nucleotides: 5. This CDR3 is built from 15 residues.